Below are 24 T cell receptor beta chains sequenced from a single sample in a study of blood T cell repertoires in COVID-19. Profiled with immunoSEQ multiplex PCR; TCRdb holds only in-frame clones, not every one. In the table there are tens of thousands of clones, approximately 87% of which are singletons. Sequencing was performed on peripheral blood. Every receptor here comes from a woman aged 55-70 years with COVID-19, enrolled during active disease.

This clone showed up just a few times. The J gene is TRBJ1-1, the V gene TRBV15, with D tentatively TRBD1 (6 bases). The CDR3 extends over 15 amino acids. The V gene's germline CDR1 is LNHNV and CDR2 YYDKDF (reference sequence). V was pared by 4 bases and J by 0 bases, with 12 bases between. CDR3 sequence: CATSMDSHMNTEAFF. DNA of the CDR3: TGTGCCACCAGCATGGACAGCCACATGAACACTGAAGCTTTCTTT.

The CDR3 sequence is CASSAGLAYNEQFF. The CDR3 DNA reads as TGTGCCAGCAGCGCGGGACTAGCCTACAATGAGCAGTTCTTC. The J gene is TRBJ2-1, the V gene TRBV9, with 8 bases identical to TRBD2. Per germline, CDR1 SGDLS and CDR2 YYNGEE. Trimming removed 3 bases from V and 2 bases from J; junction bases left unmatched: 1. This CDR3 spans 14 amino acids.

The chain combines TRBV5-1 with TRBJ1-1, with a tentative D call TRBD1 (5 bases). The germline CDR1 and CDR2 sequences are SGHRS and YFSETQ. V was pared by 6 bases and J by 1 base, with 19 bases between. This CDR3 region has 16 residues. DNA for the CDR3: TGCGCCAGCAATCGGGCGTTCGGGGGAGGGAACACTGAAGCTTTCTTT. This sequence encodes CASNRAFGGGNTEAFF.

This rearrangement joins TRBV13 to TRBJ2-3; 11 nucleotides match TRBD1. The CDR3 contains 15 residues. The germline V gene encodes CDR1 PRHDT and CDR2 FYEKMQ (reference sequence). Trimming removed 5 bases from V and 4 bases from J; junction bases left unmatched: 5. The CDR3 here is CASSPGQGAADTQYF. The CDR3 nucleotides are TGTGCCAGCAGCCCCGGACAGGGGGCCGCAGATACGCAGTATTTT.

J is TRBJ2-2 and V is TRBV7-8, with 10 nucleotides matching TRBD2. Germline V lookup: CDR1 SGHVS, CDR2 FQNEAQ. The CDR3 covers 19 residues. J was trimmed by 0 bases and V by 2 bases; bases with no gene match: 9. Here the CDR3 DNA reads TGTGCCAGCAGCTTACCGCTAGCGGGAGTTCCATCGAACACCGGGGAGCTGTTTTTT. Protein sequence: CASSLPLAGVPSNTGELFF.

The chain is built from TRBV7-8 and TRBJ2-6; unclear D gene. This CDR3 comprises 13 residues. Trimming took 4 bases from V and 4 from J, leaving 5 bases between them. Per germline, CDR1 SGHVS and CDR2 FQNEAQ. CDR3 DNA sequence: TGTGCCAGCAGCTGGCGGGGGGCCAACGTCCTGACTTTC. This codes for CASSWRGANVLTF.

The CDR3 nucleotides are TGTGCCAGCAGCCAAGATCCGGGACAGGATGGAAACACCATATATTTT. Encoded protein: CASSQDPGQDGNTIYF. The rearrangement links TRBV3-1 (or the pseudogene TRBV3-2) to TRBJ1-3, with TRBD1 matching over 8 bases. V lost 0 bases, J lost 3 bases, and 4 bases stayed unmatched. The CDR3 loop spans 16 amino acids. CDR1 and CDR2 (germline): LGHDT, YNNKEL (reference sequence).

This chain connects TRBV3-1 (or the pseudogene TRBV3-2) to TRBJ2-2; TRBD1 aligns across 8 bases. The CDR3 totals 15 residues. Trimming cost V 1 base and J 6 bases; bases outside gene matches: 4. Germline loops: CDR1 LGHDT, CDR2 YNNKEL (reference sequence). The CDR3 loop is CASSQGTGWAGELFF. CDR3 nucleotides: TGTGCCAGCAGCCAAGGGACAGGGTGGGCCGGGGAGCTGTTTTTT.

V and J are TRBV27 and TRBJ1-2; tentative D call: TRBD1 (6 bases). The CDR3 is 15 residues long. V lost 2 bases, J lost 0 bases, and 10 bases lay in between. The germline V gene has CDR1 MNHEY and CDR2 SMNVEV (reference sequence). CDR3: CASSLGGAPNYGYTF. CDR3 DNA: TGTGCCAGCAGTTTAGGGGGGGCTCCTAACTATGGCTACACCTTC.

This chain joins TRBV6-1 and TRBJ1-2; D is ambiguous. The germline gives CDR1 MNHNS, CDR2 SASEGT. The germline V and J ends were trimmed by 0 bases and 4 bases, with 12 bases remaining between them. This CDR3 contains 15 residues. This CDR3 is CASSEANSLRYGYTF. The DNA for the CDR3 is TGTGCCAGCAGTGAAGCGAATTCACTACGCTATGGCTACACCTTC.

The J gene is TRBJ2-7, the V gene TRBV13, with 11 bases identical to TRBD1. The junction had 6 bases not matched to a gene; V was cut back by 5 bases and J by 3 bases. Germline V CDR1 and CDR2: PRHDT, FYEKMQ (reference sequence). The CDR3 spans 15 residues. CDR3 residues: CASSTTGTGGYEQYF. Here the CDR3 DNA reads TGTGCCAGCAGCACCACCGGGACAGGGGGCTACGAGCAGTACTTC.

The J gene is TRBJ1-5, the V gene TRBV28, with a possible D match to TRBD1 (5 bases). V lost 2 bases to trimming and J lost 0 bases, with 8 bases between them. The CDR3 runs to 15 residues. The germline gives CDR1 MDHEN, CDR2 SYDVKM. The CDR3 here is CASSLRQGSNQPQHF. The CDR3 DNA follows: TGTGCCAGCAGTTTACGGCAGGGTAGCAATCAGCCCCAGCATTTT.

V is TRBV29-1 and J is TRBJ1-4; maybe TRBD1 (5 bases). Trimming removed 4 bases from V and 7 bases from J, with 13 bases in between. This CDR3 has 13 residues. Germline V gene data show CDR1 as SQVTM and CDR2 as ANQGSEA. The CDR3 nucleotides are TGCAGCGTTGGACAGACACTTCGTGAAAAACTGTTTTTT. Protein product: CSVGQTLREKLFF.

In DNA, the CDR3 is TGTGCCAGCACCCTCGGGGGGATTTCCGGAAACACCATATATTTT. It translates to CASTLGGISGNTIYF. The J gene is TRBJ1-3, the V gene TRBV6-5; D possibly corresponds to TRBD1 (5 bases). Germline CDR1 MNHEY, CDR2 SVGAGI. There are 15 residues in the CDR3. V lost 7 bases and J lost 4, with 17 bases in between.

The chain couples TRBV2 to TRBJ1-6; D call uncertain. With 1 base removed from V and 7 bases from J, the gap between germline ends came to 17 bases. Germline V CDR1 and CDR2: SNHLY, FYNNEI. CDR3 length equals 17 residues. As DNA, the CDR3 is TGTGCCAGCAGTGAAGGACCCCCCCACGGGAGGAATTCACCCCTCCACTTT. Encoded protein: CASSEGPPHGRNSPLHF.

The genes are TRBV5-1 and TRBJ1-1; the D is unclear. Trimming removed 0 bases at V and 1 base at J, with 4 bases between. From germline, CDR1 is SGHRS and CDR2 YFSETQ. This CDR3 comprises 13 residues. CDR3 loop: CASSLGPNTEAFF. CDR3 DNA sequence: TGCGCCAGCAGCTTGGGGCCGAACACTGAAGCTTTCTTT. Based on the CDR3 plus reference TRBV5-1 and TRBJ1-1, the full variable domain is KAGVTQTPRYLIKTRGQQVTLSCSPISGHRSVSWYQQTPGQGLQFLFEYFSETQRNKGNFPGRFSGRQFSNSRSEMNVSTLELGDSALYLCASSLGPNTEAFFGQGTRLTVV.

V and J are TRBV5-4 and TRBJ2-2; 14 positions match TRBD2. The CDR3 runs to 17 residues. Germline CDR1 is SGHNT and CDR2 is YYREEE (reference sequence). V lost 4 bases and J lost 4; bases outside the gene matches: 6. The CDR3: CASSPGLAGVFTGELFF. In nucleotides, the CDR3 is TGTGCCAGCAGCCCGGGACTAGCGGGAGTGTTCACCGGGGAGCTGTTTTTT.

The chain employs TRBV30 and TRBJ1-6, with a tentative D call TRBD1 (5 bases). The length of the CDR3 is 14 residues. Trimming removed 4 bases from V and 2 bases from J, with 9 bases in between. The germline V gene has CDR1 GTSNPN and CDR2 SVGIG (reference sequence). The CDR3 loop reads CAWTLGAYNSPLHF. CDR3 nucleotide sequence: TGTGCCTGGACCTTAGGGGCCTATAATTCACCCCTCCACTTT. The full variable domain, rest sourced from reference TRBV30 and TRBJ1-6, is SQTIHQWPATLVQPVGSPLSLECTVEGTSNPNLYWYRQAAGRGLQLLFYSVGIGQISSEVPQNLSASRPQDRQFILSSKKLLLSDSGFYLCAWTLGAYNSPLHFGNGTRLTVT.

Regarding this clone: This specimen includes other DNA sequences encoding the same CDR3. The chain employs TRBV29-1 and TRBJ1-3; D may be TRBD1 (5 bases). Germline lookup yields CDR1 SQVTM and CDR2 ANQGSEA. Trimming took 4 bases from V and 0 from J, leaving 7 bases between them. This CDR3 contains 13 residues. CDR3 sequence: CSVGQSSGNTIYF. CDR3 nucleotides: TGCAGCGTTGGACAGAGCTCTGGAAACACCATATATTTT. The complete variable domain, with remaining parts taken from reference TRBV29-1 and TRBJ1-3, reads SAVISQKPSRDICQRGTSLTIQCQVDSQVTMMFWYRQQPGQSLTLIATANQGSEATYESGFVIDKFPISRPNLTFSTLTVSNMSPEDSSIYLCSVGQSSGNTIYFGEGSWLTVV.

The CDR3 loop reads CASSRYVPGLAGSYNEQFF. The CDR3 DNA reads as TGTGCCAGCAGCCGCTACGTCCCTGGACTAGCGGGATCCTACAATGAGCAGTTCTTC. J is TRBJ2-1 and V is TRBV3-1 (or the pseudogene TRBV3-2); 12 bases fit TRBD2. Losses at the gene ends were 4 bases for V and 1 base for J; bases not matched to a gene: 11. This CDR3 is 19 amino acids long. Germline V gene sequence: CDR1 LGHDT, CDR2 YNNKEL (reference sequence).

The rearrangement joins TRBV5-1 to TRBJ1-1, with TRBD1 as a possible D gene (5 bases). Germline loops: CDR1 SGHRS, CDR2 YFSETQ. There are 14 residues in the CDR3. V lost 0 bases and J 8 bases, leaving 14 bases between the germline ends. This CDR3 reads CASSLVPGVREAFF. The CDR3 DNA reads TGCGCCAGCAGCTTGGTCCCGGGGGTTCGAGAAGCTTTCTTT.

This sequence joins TRBV7-9 and TRBJ2-5; TRBD2 is a possible D gene (5 bases). Germline V gene sequence: CDR1 SEHNR, CDR2 FQNEAQ (reference sequence). Trimming took off 5 bases at V and 2 bases at J, with 15 bases between the two ends. This CDR3 region has 15 residues. The CDR3 is CASSPVGSAQETQYF. CDR3 sequence (DNA): TGTGCCAGCAGCCCCGTGGGGAGCGCACAAGAGACCCAGTACTTC.

This chain joins TRBV3-1 (or the pseudogene TRBV3-2) and TRBJ2-1; 10 bases are shared with TRBD2. This CDR3 contains 19 residues. V gave up 0 bases and J gave up 4 bases; unmatched junction bases: 12. Germline values: CDR1 LGHDT, CDR2 YNNKEL (reference sequence). Here the CDR3 reads CASSQDRTSGSVLYNEQFF. The CDR3 region has the DNA TGTGCCAGCAGCCAAGACCGGACTAGCGGAAGCGTATTATACAATGAGCAGTTCTTC.

This chain connects TRBV5-4 to TRBJ2-2, with 7 nucleotides matching TRBD1. CDR1 and CDR2 (germline): SGHNT, YYREEE (reference sequence). Trimming cost V 0 bases and J 2 bases; bases outside gene matches: 4. The CDR3 spans 16 residues. Written as DNA, the CDR3 is TGTGCCAGCAGCTTGGGGGACAGAGTCAACACCGGGGAGCTGTTTTTT. Encoded protein: CASSLGDRVNTGELFF.